Presented here are 3 T cell receptor beta chains from one specimen sequenced in a study. A single record per CDR3 protein comes from TCRdb applying MiXCR to the 5' RACE reads. The table has around 5,600 distinct CDR3 sequences, 69% seen once. Input material: memory CD4+ T cells sorted from a lymph node. Documented subset: memory CD4+ T cells, CD4+CD45RO+CD25-. These receptor sequences come from a female donor with breast cancer.

This chain joins TRBV20-1 and TRBJ1-4, with TRBD1 matching 7 bases. The CDR3 is 13 amino acids. J gave up 5 bases and V 5 bases, and 5 bases lay outside the gene matches. Germline assignment: CDR1 DFQATT and CDR2 SNEGSKA (reference sequence). CDR3 sequence reads: CSAAGTENEKLFF. CDR3 nucleotides: TGCAGTGCTGCCGGGACAGAGAATGAAAAACTGTTTTTT.

The V call is TRBV5-1, the J call TRBJ2-1, with TRBD1 matching over 8 bases. With 0 bases clipped from V and 5 bases from J, the junction kept 4 bases outside the gene matches. CDR3 length: 15 amino acids. Germline V CDR1 and CDR2: SGHRS, YFSETQ. The CDR3: CASSLGDRGHNEQFF. CDR3 in DNA: TGCGCCAGCAGCTTGGGAGACAGGGGACACAATGAGCAGTTCTTC.

Concerning this clonotype itself: At one boundary the junction diverges from the germline segment, which might be a read error. This chain connects TRBV18 to TRBJ2-4; D is perhaps TRBD2 (5 bases). Germline CDR1 KGHSH, CDR2 LQKENI. CDR3 length: 18 amino acids. CDR3: CASSPRRVERVAKNIRYF. CDR3 sequence (DNA): TGTGCCAGCTCACCGAGACGAGTCGAGAGGGTTGCCAAAAACATTCGGTACTTC.